This is a list of T cell receptor beta chains from one sample in a study of CXCR4 blockade with PD-1 therapy in pancreatic cancer. The data were produced by immunoSEQ multiplex PCR, yet TCRdb's version contains in-frame clones alone and is incomplete. The sample gives just over 8,000 clones, around 50% of which show up once; under 8.5% is in the top ten. Sequencing used tumor tissue. These receptors were collected from a human donor with pancreatic ductal adenocarcinoma. Each CDR3 is given with its conserved first and last residue. The D gene is left open where the match is weak. Size is stated for part of the rows, as once, few or many counts, or as a class when the clone is expanded.

>-|TRBJ2-6|-|TRBV15
CATVKGSSGANVLTF
TGTGCCACCGTAAAAGGGAGCTCTGGGGCCAACGTCCTGACTTTC
>-|TRBJ1-6|few|TRBV4-1
CASSQDINSPLHF
TGCGCCAGCAGCCAAGATATTAATTCACCCCTCCACTTT
>TRBD1|TRBJ2-1|-|TRBV11-3
CASSLVRGQGTNEQFF
TGTGCCAGCAGCTTAGTTCGGGGACAGGGAACCAATGAGCAGTTCTTC
>-|TRBJ1-3|-|TRBV28
CASSLRGYTGNTIYF
TGTGCCAGCAGTTTGAGGGGGTATACTGGAAACACCATATATTTT
>-|TRBJ1-2|-|TRBV28
CASSLGRAANYGYTF
TGTGCCAGCAGTTTAGGCAGGGCCGCTAACTATGGCTACACCTTC
>TRBD1|TRBJ1-3|-|TRBV15
CATSRGSGTGTDTIYF
TGTGCCACCAGCAGAGGAAGCGGGACAGGGACAGACACCATATATTTT
>-|TRBJ1-1|-|TRBV18
CASSSIGDTEAFF
TGTGCCAGCTCTAGTATAGGGGACACTGAAGCTTTCTTT
>-|TRBJ2-1|-|TRBV18
CASSPSNNEQFF
TGTGCCAGCTCACCGTCAAACAATGAGCAGTTCTTC
>-|TRBJ2-1|-|TRBV29-1
CSVEKGKKREQFF
TGCAGCGTTGAAAAGGGCAAGAAACGAGAACAGTTCTTC
>-|TRBJ2-5|-|TRBV14
CASSPGAETQYF
TGTGCCAGCAGCCCAGGGGCAGAGACCCAGTACTTC
>-|TRBJ2-7|once|TRBV29-1
CSVMPGYGPHEQYF
TGCAGCGTTATGCCAGGTTACGGGCCCCACGAGCAGTACTTC
>-|TRBJ1-5|-|TRBV4-1
CASSQPGNQPQHF
TGCGCCAGCAGCCAACCAGGGAATCAGCCCCAGCATTTT
>TRBD2|TRBJ2-7|-|TRBV28
CASSLMALAGVEQYF
TGTGCCAGCAGTTTAATGGCACTAGCGGGAGTCGAGCAGTACTTC
>-|TRBJ2-3|-|TRBV30
CAWSRGTPAGHTDTQYF
TGTGCCTGGAGTCGGGGAACCCCGGCGGGGCACACAGATACGCAGTATTTT
>TRBD2|TRBJ2-5|few|TRBV11-3
CASSLEGREAQETQYF
TGTGCCAGCAGCTTAGAAGGGCGGGAGGCGCAAGAGACCCAGTACTTC
>-|TRBJ1-3|-|TRBV15
CATSRGQANSGNTIYF
TGTGCCACCAGCAGAGGACAGGCAAACTCTGGAAACACCATATATTTT
>-|TRBJ2-2|-|TRBV16
CASSQRAGAKNTGELFF
TGTGCCAGCAGCCAAAGGGCGGGGGCCAAGAACACCGGGGAGCTGTTTTTT